This TCR beta chain appears in the sequencing data of a study of CD8+ T cells in alopecia areata. The wider study: Treated patients received oral tofacitinib, 5 to 10 mg twice daily.

Germline CDR1 SQVTM, CDR2 ANQGSEA. Deletions cut 6 bases from V and 7 bases from J, with 13 bases between. The CDR3 has 12 residues. Treatment meaning: oral pan-JAK inhibitor, 5-10 mg twice daily. From PBMCs, CD4+ and CD8+ T cells were sorted. Following RNA extraction, reverse transcription yielded cDNA that acted as the sequencing template. Method: immunoSEQ multiplex PCR; TCRdb's copy keeps in-frame clones and lacks some. The sample yields 120,000 or so clones, over 60% seen once. The chain has TRBV29-1 and TRBJ1-5; TRBD1 might be the D (5 bases). This TCR came from a human donor with alopecia areata. Here the sequenced sample was CD4+ T cells sorted from blood, taken at week 4, from a patient treated with tofacitinib. CDR3: CSVTWGNQPQHF. CDR3 bases: TGCAGCGTGACCTGGGGGAACCAGCCCCAGCATTTT.